The following is a T cell receptor (beta chain) sequence with its context. Its target antigen remains unknown. No clone much larger than this one lies a single base away; base qualities are absent. The source of the sample is a study of blood T cell repertoires in COVID-19 (dated by TCRdb to the early 2020s). About the full investigation: Samples covering the acute and convalescent phases of COVID-19 were provided by collaborators in the United States, Italy and Spain. The material from the prospective study consisted of cDNA or gDNA derived from T cells, B-cell-depleted T cells, or PBMCs. The dataset comprised deeply sampled blood TCRbeta repertoires from subjects exposed to, actively infected with, or recovered from COVID-19. The repertoires were made available in a free public database intended to serve as a resource for research on the immune response to SARS-CoV-2. Samples were obtained from the ongoing ImmuneRACE study (first 160 participants) and from over a thousand subjects provided by 6 global collaborators. Sample metadata almost always included a de-identified subject ID, COVID-19 status, age in years and sex. Where HLA class I and class II types were available, the types were taken from metadata supplied by the sample provider, not from assay-based typing. General conclusions and limits of the study: Clinical and demographic metadata were provided uncurated, with the amount varying by source and participant.

One collaborating source in Seattle enrolled patients during active infection and followed them longitudinally through the course of disease. Collaborating institutions collected whole blood in K2EDTA tubes following their own protocols. For TCRbeta analysis, collaborators shipped samples in one of three forms: frozen whole blood, isolated PBMCs, or DNA extracted from either of those sample types. TCRbeta CDR3 regions were amplified from genomic DNA using the immunoSEQ Assay, a bias-controlled multiplex PCR. As for how the authors treated the data: Nucleated cell counts per sample were estimated from amplification of reference gene primers within the assay. To quantify the absolute abundance of each unique TCRbeta CDR3 rearrangement, sequence reads were collapsed and filtered. For each sample, productive Simpson clonality was calculated as the square root of Simpson's diversity index over productive rearrangements. TCRdb limited this immuneACCESS table to in-frame rearrangements with V and J called. A share of clones is missing; checked studies link under half to unresolved V genes, and the rest is unexplained. V and J calls plus clone size are reproduced from that table; the DNA served to infer D and trimming. The sample data list fewer than 300,000 clones, and about 90% of these were observed just once. The ten largest account for over 9.5% of the sample.

For this chain, trimming is 3 bases at the V end and 0 bases at the J end, and the number of junction bases without a gene match is 6. CDR1 SQVTM and CDR2 ANQGSEA are derived from the germline V gene. From its cysteine to its phenylalanine, the CDR3 spans 15 amino acids. Only the CDR3 DNA is retained, 45 bases long and in frame from the first base. Material: peripheral blood. The V gene is TRBV29-1 and the J gene is TRBJ1-1, with 8 bases matching TRBD1. This sequence originates from a woman in her 30s with COVID-19, enrolled during active disease. The CDR3 here reads CSVEGQAPMNTEAFF. The DNA sequence is as follows: TGCAGCGTTGAGGGACAGGCACCTATGAACACTGAAGCTTTCTTT.